This is a list of T cell receptor beta chains from one sample in a study of cytotoxic CD8 clonotypes in ibrutinib-treated CLL. Generated by immunoSEQ multiplex PCR, the TCRdb table keeps only in-frame clones and is missing some. The sample shows fewer than 300,000 clones, roughly four fifths of them seen only once. The source material was PBMCs, sampled at disease progression, from a patient treated with ibrutinib. The receptors shown here come from a human donor with chronic lymphocytic leukemia. CDR3s include the opening cysteine and the closing phenylalanine or tryptophan. Each record gives: CDR3 protein, CDR3 DNA, V gene, D gene, J gene, clone size. A D gene is named only where the DNA matches it firmly. A clone size is listed for some rows: how often the clone was seen (once, few, many), or a class if it is expanded.

CDR3 protein: CASRTQRGAYNEQFF
CDR3 DNA: TGTGCCAGCAGAACCCAGCGGGGGGCTTACAATGAGCAGTTCTTC
V gene: TRBV7-8
D gene: TRBD2
J gene: TRBJ2-1
clone size: -

CDR3 protein: CASLDSGGNYGYTF
CDR3 DNA: TGTGCCAGTCTTGACTCAGGGGGTAACTATGGCTACACCTTC
V gene: TRBV6-5
D gene: TRBD1
J gene: TRBJ1-2
clone size: few

CDR3 protein: CASSTRTSGNYNEQFF
CDR3 DNA: TGTGCCAGCAGCACTCGGACTAGCGGGAACTACAATGAGCAGTTCTTC
V gene: TRBV5-6
D gene: TRBD2
J gene: TRBJ2-1
clone size: -

CDR3 protein: CASSEAHRDYGYTF
CDR3 DNA: TGTGCCAGCAGTGAAGCGCATAGGGACTATGGCTACACCTTC
V gene: TRBV2
D gene: -
J gene: TRBJ1-2
clone size: -

CDR3 protein: CATSRSTGGLYNEQFF
CDR3 DNA: TGTGCCACCAGCCGGAGTACAGGGGGATTATACAATGAGCAGTTCTTC
V gene: TRBV15
D gene: TRBD1
J gene: TRBJ2-1
clone size: -

CDR3 protein: CASSSLQGARYEQYF
CDR3 DNA: TGTGCCAGCAGCTCGTTACAGGGGGCGCGGTACGAGCAGTACTTC
V gene: TRBV5-6
D gene: TRBD1
J gene: TRBJ2-7
clone size: -

CDR3 protein: CASSQGKETQYF
CDR3 DNA: TGCGCCAGCAGCCAAGGGAAAGAGACCCAGTACTTC
V gene: TRBV4-1
D gene: -
J gene: TRBJ2-5
clone size: few

CDR3 protein: CASSRTGWDTQYF
CDR3 DNA: TGTGCCAGCAGTCGGACGGGTTGGGATACGCAGTATTTT
V gene: TRBV7-6
D gene: -
J gene: TRBJ2-3
clone size: few

CDR3 protein: CASSQDPSKTTQYF
CDR3 DNA: TGCGCCAGCAGCCAAGATCCGAGCAAGACTACGCAGTATTTT
V gene: TRBV4-3
D gene: -
J gene: TRBJ2-3
clone size: -

CDR3 protein: CASSQGAGLSPLHF
CDR3 DNA: TGCGCCAGCAGCCAAGGCGCCGGGCTTTCACCCCTCCACTTT
V gene: TRBV4-1
D gene: -
J gene: TRBJ1-6
clone size: once

CDR3 protein: CSVEGQIYGYTF
CDR3 DNA: TGCAGCGTTGAAGGTCAGATCTATGGCTACACCTTC
V gene: TRBV29-1
D gene: -
J gene: TRBJ1-2
clone size: -

CDR3 protein: CASTGFMNTEAFF
CDR3 DNA: TGTGCCAGCACAGGGTTCATGAACACTGAAGCTTTCTTT
V gene: TRBV2
D gene: -
J gene: TRBJ1-1
clone size: few

CDR3 protein: CASGLVWGQGSQPQHF
CDR3 DNA: TGTGCTAGTGGTTTGGTATGGGGACAGGGGTCCCAGCCCCAGCATTTT
V gene: TRBV12-5
D gene: TRBD1
J gene: TRBJ1-5
clone size: -

CDR3 protein: CASSRGPWADTQYF
CDR3 DNA: TGTGCCAGCAGTCGGGGTCCCTGGGCAGATACGCAGTATTTT
V gene: TRBV6-4
D gene: -
J gene: TRBJ2-3
clone size: once

CDR3 protein: CASSLLGGSNTGELFF
CDR3 DNA: TGTGCCAGCAGCTTACTTGGGGGGAGCAACACCGGGGAGCTGTTTTTT
V gene: TRBV7-3
D gene: -
J gene: TRBJ2-2
clone size: -

CDR3 protein: CASSPGPGEQYF
CDR3 DNA: TGTGCCAGCAGCCCGGGCCCGGGCGAGCAGTACTTC
V gene: TRBV11-2
D gene: -
J gene: TRBJ2-7
clone size: -

CDR3 protein: CASSLTGELFF
CDR3 DNA: TGTGCCAGCAGTCTCACCGGGGAGCTGTTTTTT
V gene: TRBV6-1
D gene: -
J gene: TRBJ2-2
clone size: -